Listed below are T cell receptor beta chains from one sample, sequenced in a study of cytomegalovirus exposure and HLA in healthy donors. Only in-frame clones appear in the TCRdb table, and some are missing; sequencing was by immunoSEQ multiplex PCR. The table has 35,000 to 55,000 clones, more than 85% seen once. Sequencing was performed on PBMCs. The source is a woman under 30 in good health and CMV-seronegative. CDR3s include the opening cysteine and the closing phenylalanine or tryptophan.

V,J,CDR3
TRBV28,TRBJ2-3,CASSSLARTGTNTDTQYF
TRBV7-2,TRBJ1-2,CASSLRPGTNYGYTF
TRBV7-2,TRBJ2-1,CASSPSGVWSSYEQFF
TRBV6-1,TRBJ1-1,CASSDFHGQGGTEAFF
TRBV28,TRBJ1-1,CASSLSGTVNTEAFF
TRBV4-1,TRBJ2-6,CASSQDGQPFSSGANVLTF
TRBV25-1,TRBJ1-2,CASSEQESYGYTF
TRBV28,TRBJ2-7,CASSLRGNPKWEQYF
TRBV29-1,TRBJ2-1,CSVATGNLIGNEQFF
TRBV7-8,TRBJ1-1,CASSLGTGSTEAFF
TRBV18,TRBJ1-1,CASSPRTGGIEAFF
TRBV27,TRBJ2-1,CASSLGTGGLNEQFF
TRBV6-4,TRBJ2-3,CASSEGGADTQYF
TRBV11-2,TRBJ2-1,CASSKRTSGTKYNEQFF
TRBV2,TRBJ2-7,CASTWTGVEQYF
TRBV10-3,TRBJ2-5,CAISLDWSQETQYF
TRBV14,TRBJ2-3,CASSQETGVRRTDTQYF
TRBV10-3,TRBJ2-1,CAISIREAGYNEQFF
TRBV9,TRBJ2-5,CASSVAGHQETQYF
TRBV6-4,TRBJ2-3,CASSPGTGVTDTQYF
TRBV9,TRBJ2-1,CASSTHSNNEQFF
TRBV6-1,TRBJ2-7,CASSEAYRVYEQYF
TRBV10-1,TRBJ2-1,CASSESTGYNEQFF
TRBV12-1,TRBJ1-4,CASSFMGQNATNEKLFF
TRBV6-4,TRBJ2-1,CASSSPGTGMYTEQFF
TRBV5-4,TRBJ2-5,CASSSGLAQETQYF
TRBV2,TRBJ1-1,CASSARETGATEAFF
TRBV28,TRBJ1-1,CASREGDRVVTEAFF
TRBV9,TRBJ1-1,CASSVARSHLNTEAFF
TRBV10-3,TRBJ1-2,CATRSPTGLLGGYTF
TRBV6-6,TRBJ1-5,CASSSGQGGGRAQHF
TRBV6-5,TRBJ2-2,CASSSRDREAGELFF
TRBV7-8,TRBJ2-7,CASSPRTSGRVAKYF
TRBV7-8,TRBJ2-1,CASSLTSGRDGDEQFF
TRBV11-1,TRBJ2-5,CASSPLAEGETQYF
TRBV6-4,TRBJ2-3,CASSGEAGGTDTQYF
TRBV9,TRBJ1-4,CASSVGTGAGEKLFF
TRBV6-5,TRBJ1-3,CASSYQGIPGNTIYF
TRBV2,TRBJ1-2,CASSESREGYTF
TRBV5-6,TRBJ2-2,CASSLAGREAGELFF
TRBV10-3,TRBJ2-1,CATLAGVNEQFF
TRBV30,TRBJ1-2,CAWQRSNYGYTF
TRBV28,TRBJ2-7,CASSPPAGTPYEQYF
TRBV9,TRBJ2-1,CASSARTSGNEQFF
TRBV11-3,TRBJ1-1,CASSPGGGLDTEAFF
TRBV6-5,TRBJ1-1,CASSRGQGGTEAFF
TRBV19,TRBJ2-3,CASRDRGRDTQYF
TRBV6-6,TRBJ2-2,CASRTGQGVAGELFF
TRBV28,TRBJ2-5,CASSLFLGETQYF